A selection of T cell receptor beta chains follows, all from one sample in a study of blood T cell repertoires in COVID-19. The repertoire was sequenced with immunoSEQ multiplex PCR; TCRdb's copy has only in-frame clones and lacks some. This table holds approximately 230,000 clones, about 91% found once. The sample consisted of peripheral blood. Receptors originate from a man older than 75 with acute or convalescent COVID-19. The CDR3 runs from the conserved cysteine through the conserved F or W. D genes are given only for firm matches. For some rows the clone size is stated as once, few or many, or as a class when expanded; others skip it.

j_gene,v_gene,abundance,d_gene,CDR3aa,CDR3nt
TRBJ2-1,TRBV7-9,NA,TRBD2,CASSLDLAGYSYNEQFF,TGTGCCAGCAGCCTAGATCTAGCGGGATACTCCTACAATGAGCAGTTCTTC
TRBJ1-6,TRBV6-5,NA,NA,CASRETLLNSPLHF,TGTGCCAGCAGGGAGACCTTACTTAATTCACCCCTCCACTTT
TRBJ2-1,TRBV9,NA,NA,CASTPSRSYNEQFF,TGTGCCAGCACCCCTTCGAGGAGCTACAATGAGCAGTTCTTC
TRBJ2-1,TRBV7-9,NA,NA,CASSSGMQGPGGKQFF,TGTGCCAGCAGCTCGGGGATGCAAGGCCCGGGCGGTAAGCAGTTCTTC
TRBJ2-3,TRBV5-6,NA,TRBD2,CASSFASGASTDTQYF,TGTGCCAGCAGCTTTGCTAGCGGGGCAAGCACAGATACGCAGTATTTT
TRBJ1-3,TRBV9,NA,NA,CASSPTGGGNTIYF,TGTGCCAGCAGCCCAACAGGAGGGGGAAACACCATATATTTT
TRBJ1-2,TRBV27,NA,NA,CASSFWGEHGYTF,TGTGCCAGCAGTTTCTGGGGGGAGCATGGCTACACCTTC
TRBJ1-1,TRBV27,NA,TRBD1,CASSSRDRSMNTEAFF,TGTGCCAGCAGTTCCCGGGACAGGAGCATGAACACTGAAGCTTTCTTT
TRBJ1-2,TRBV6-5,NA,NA,CASGGRARGYTF,TGTGCCAGCGGGGGCAGGGCGCGTGGCTACACCTTC
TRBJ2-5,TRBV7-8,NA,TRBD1,CASSTRQGAIQETQYF,TGTGCCAGCAGCACGAGACAGGGGGCCATCCAAGAGACCCAGTACTTC
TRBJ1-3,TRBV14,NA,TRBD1,CASSSDRGHGNTIYF,TGTGCCAGCAGTTCGGACAGGGGGCATGGAAACACCATATATTTT
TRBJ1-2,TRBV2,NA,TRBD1,CATASPGQGVYGYTF,TGTGCCACCGCTTCCCCGGGACAGGGTGTCTATGGCTACACCTTC
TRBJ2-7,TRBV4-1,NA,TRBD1,CASSQGTGSNYEQYF,TGCGCCAGCAGCCAAGGGACAGGGAGTAACTACGAGCAGTACTTC
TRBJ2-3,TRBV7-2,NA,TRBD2,CASSSSRLAGVLSTDTQYF,TGTGCCAGCAGTTCCAGTAGACTAGCGGGAGTCCTTAGCACAGATACGCAGTATTTT
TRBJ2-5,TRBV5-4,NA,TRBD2,CASSTPGTSVQETQYF,TGTGCCAGCAGCACACCCGGGACTAGCGTGCAGGAGACCCAGTACTTC
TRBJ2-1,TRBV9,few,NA,CASSLGWGLALNNEQFF,TGTGCCAGCAGCCTTGGATGGGGACTTGCCCTTAACAATGAGCAGTTCTTC
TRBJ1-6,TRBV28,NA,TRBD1,CASSRGGQALRPLHF,TGTGCCAGCTCTCGTGGGGGACAGGCCCTTCGGCCCCTCCACTTT
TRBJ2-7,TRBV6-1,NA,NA,CASSDSGYHYEQYF,TGTGCCAGCAGTGATAGCGGATACCACTACGAGCAGTACTTC
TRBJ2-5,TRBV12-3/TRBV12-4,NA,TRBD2,CASSLSGGETQYF,TGTGCCAGCAGCCTTAGCGGGGGAGAGACCCAGTACTTC
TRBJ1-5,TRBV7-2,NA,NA,CASSFAGSNQPQHF,TGTGCCAGCAGCTTCGCGGGGAGCAATCAGCCCCAGCATTTT
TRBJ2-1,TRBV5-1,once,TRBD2,CASSQATSGKYNEQFF,TGCGCCAGCAGCCAAGCAACTAGCGGAAAGTACAATGAGCAGTTCTTC
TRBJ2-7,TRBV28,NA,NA,CASSSETGHYSYEQYF,TGTGCCAGCAGTTCAGAAACCGGACATTACTCCTACGAGCAGTACTTC
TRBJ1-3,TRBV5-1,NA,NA,CASSLIPGGPDSGNTIYF,TGCGCCAGCAGCTTGATCCCCGGGGGACCCGACTCTGGAAACACCATATATTTT
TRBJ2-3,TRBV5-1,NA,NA,CASSTWGVGQDTQYF,TGCGCCAGCAGCACCTGGGGGGTCGGGCAAGATACGCAGTATTTT
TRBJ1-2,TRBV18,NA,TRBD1,CASSPDRTYGYTF,TGTGCCAGCTCACCGGACAGGACCTATGGCTACACCTTC
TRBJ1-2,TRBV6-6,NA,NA,CASSSVGRVYGYTF,TGTGCCAGCAGTTCCGTCGGGCGGGTCTATGGCTACACCTTC
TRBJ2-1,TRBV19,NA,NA,CASSMGASYNEQFF,TGTGCCAGTAGTATGGGAGCCTCCTACAATGAGCAGTTCTTC
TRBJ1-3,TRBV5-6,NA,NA,CASSLGQNTIYF,TGTGCCAGCAGCTTGGGCCAGAACACCATATATTTT
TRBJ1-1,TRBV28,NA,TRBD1,CASKPGQGNTEAFF,TGTGCCAGCAAACCGGGACAGGGGAACACTGAAGCTTTCTTT
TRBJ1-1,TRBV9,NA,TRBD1,CASSVEQGYLFF,TGTGCCAGCAGCGTAGAACAGGGGTATCTTTTCTTT
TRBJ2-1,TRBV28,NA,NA,CASSPPLGQGNEQFF,TGTGCCAGCAGTCCGCCTCTTGGCCAGGGGAATGAGCAGTTCTTC